This T cell receptor (beta chain) was found in a study of cytomegalovirus exposure and HLA in healthy donors. To note about this clone: Its antigen is still unknown.

Use of 60 Vbeta and 13 Jbeta primers characterized the PCR. Data came from immunoSEQ multiplex PCR; TCRdb stores just in-frame clones and leaves some out. This sample has some 180,000 clones, with roughly 75% found just once. General study results and limits: Versus the approximately 700-donor mean, an Asian-associated ancestry cluster reportedly showed fewer N-insertions in a later analysis. A few chains linked to CMV were shown in vitro to be specific for CMV antigens.

Germline V gene data show CDR1 as MGHRA and CDR2 as YSYEKL. The J segment lost 3 bases and the V segment lost 2 bases, leaving 1 base of the junction unmatched. CDR3 size: 15 residues. Sequenced material: PBMCs. The receptor was derived from a woman in her twenties or thirties in good health and CMV-seronegative. V usage is TRBV4-1 and J usage is TRBJ2-1; 10 positions agree with TRBD2. The chain's CDR3 is CASSQTSGNYNEQFF. DNA for the CDR3: TGCGCCAGCAGCCAAACTAGCGGGAACTACAATGAGCAGTTCTTC.